Each of the 22 T cell receptor beta chains below was sequenced from the same sample in a study of PD-1 blockade in mismatch repair-deficient tumors. TCRdb's table, derived via immunoSEQ multiplex PCR, lists solely in-frame clones and lacks some. The sample contains about 22,000 clones, around four fifths of which appear only once. The sequences come from peripheral blood, collected 2 weeks after starting pembrolizumab. The receptors shown here come from an adult with mismatch repair-deficient cancer.

The chain uses TRBV28 and TRBJ2-7; D uncertain. The germline gives CDR1 MDHEN, CDR2 SYDVKM. The CDR3 has 12 residues. Trimming pared 6 bases from V and 3 bases from J, leaving 9 bases between. The CDR3 sequence: CASSGEDYEQYF. The DNA for the CDR3 is TGTGCCAGCAGCGGAGAGGACTACGAGCAGTACTTC.

The chain couples TRBV27 to TRBJ1-1; 7 bases map to TRBD1. The CDR3 contains 14 residues. Germline V gene data show CDR1 as MNHEY and CDR2 as SMNVEV (reference sequence). After removal of 5 bases from V and 4 bases from J, the junction contained 7 bases not matched to a gene. The CDR3 DNA reads TGTGCCAGCAGTATCCAGGGGGGGAGCACTGAAGCTTTCTTT. Its translation is CASSIQGGSTEAFF.

The chain is built from TRBV7-9 and TRBJ2-3, with 10 bases lining up with TRBD1. CDR1 and CDR2 from the germline V gene are SEHNR and FQNEAQ (reference sequence). V lost 5 bases, J lost 6 bases, and 8 bases stayed unmatched. The CDR3 totals 15 residues. Here the CDR3 reads CASSPEGQGRDTQYF. The CDR3 nucleotides are TGTGCCAGCAGCCCAGAGGGACAGGGGCGGGATACGCAGTATTTT.

The rearrangement joins TRBV5-1 to TRBJ2-3; D is possibly TRBD1 (5 bases). Looked up from germline, CDR1 is SGHRS and CDR2 is YFSETQ. CDR3 size: 15 residues. The V end was cut by 4 bases, the J end by 2 bases, with 14 bases between. CDR3 in DNA: TGCGCCAGCAGCGGTATTCAGGGCTCCACAGATACGCAGTATTTT. The encoded protein is CASSGIQGSTDTQYF.

The CDR3 sequence is CASSSRKVGGNEQFF. The CDR3 DNA reads TGTGCCAGCAGCTCTAGGAAGGTGGGTGGGAATGAGCAGTTCTTC. This chain uses TRBV9 with TRBJ2-1; D ambiguous. The CDR3 runs to 15 residues. V was cut by 4 bases and J by 7 bases, with 18 bases left in between. Germline V gives CDR1 SGDLS, CDR2 YYNGEE.

Points on this clone: At one boundary the junction diverges from the germline segment, which might be a read error. This CDR3 is CASSETREDTQYF. The CDR3 DNA reads TGTGCCAGCAGTGAAACCAGGGAAGATACCCAGTACTTC. This sequence joins TRBV2 and TRBJ2-5, with TRBD1 as a possible D gene (5 bases). The CDR3 is made up of 13 amino acids. Germline CDR1 and CDR2: SNHLY and FYNNEI.

The J gene is TRBJ2-6, the V gene TRBV4-1; a possible D gene is TRBD1 (5 bases). Germline CDR1 MGHRA, CDR2 YSYEKL. The CDR3 has 17 amino acids. V lost 0 bases to trimming and J lost 0 bases, with 9 bases between them. The CDR3 DNA reads TGCGCCAGCAGCCAAGATATACAGGCCTCTGGGGCCAACGTCCTGACTTTC. Its protein is CASSQDIQASGANVLTF.

The chain links TRBV19 to TRBJ1-5; D unclear. Trimming removed 5 bases from V and 6 bases from J, with 11 bases in between. The CDR3 length is 13 residues. CDR1 and CDR2 (germline): LNHDA, SQIVND (reference sequence). The CDR3 is CASSAEVAQPQHF. In DNA, the CDR3 is TGTGCCAGTAGTGCCGAGGTGGCTCAGCCCCAGCATTTT.

This clone came up once. V and J are TRBV2 and TRBJ2-3; D not certain. The V gene lost 7 bases and the J gene lost 7 bases, with 12 bases spanning the gap. Germline V gene sequence: CDR1 SNHLY, CDR2 FYNNEI. The CDR3 is 12 residues long. This CDR3 is CASKPDSNTQYF. As DNA, the CDR3 is TGTGCCAGCAAACCTGATTCGAATACGCAGTATTTT.

In regard to this clone: A read error may account for a junction end that differs from germline. This rearrangement joins TRBV7-7 to TRBJ2-1; 14 bases align to TRBD2. The germline gives CDR1 SSHAT, CDR2 FNYEAQ (reference sequence). The CDR3 sequence is 13 residues long. CDR3 residues: CASSSGLAGAQFF. DNA of the CDR3: TGTGCTAGCAGCTCGGGACTAGCGGGAGCACAGTTCTTC.

CDR3 region: CDWEDEKLFF. CDR3 sequence (DNA): TGTGACTGGGAAGATGAAAAACTGTTTTTT. This rearrangement joins TRBV28 to TRBJ1-4; D is unresolved. The germline gives CDR1 MDHEN, CDR2 SYDVKM. This CDR3 spans 10 amino acids.

On this clone: One end of the junction varies from germline; a read error may be responsible. The rearrangement joins TRBV7-9 to TRBJ2-1; D gene unclear. CDR1 SEHNR and CDR2 FQNEAQ come from the germline V gene (reference sequence). CDR3 length equals 11 residues. Written as DNA, the CDR3 is TGTGCCAGCAGCCTATATTTAGGGCCAATCTTC. Encoded protein: CASSLYLGPIF.

This clone was seen more than once but under ten times. This sequence joins TRBV10-2 and TRBJ2-7, with TRBD2 matching 13 bases. This CDR3 region has 14 residues. Germline V lookup: CDR1 WSHSY, CDR2 SAAADI. The junction had 1 base not matched to a gene; V was cut back by 6 bases and J by 2 bases. Here the CDR3 reads CASRGLAGPYEQYF. The CDR3 coding sequence is TGCGCCAGCAGGGGACTAGCGGGGCCCTACGAGCAGTACTTC.

V and J are TRBV18 and TRBJ1-2; the D gene is possibly TRBD1 (5 bases). The CDR3 has 16 amino acids. Germline V gene lookup returns CDR1 KGHSH and CDR2 LQKENI. V shed 3 bases and J shed 7 bases, with 21 bases lying between them. Written as DNA, the CDR3 is TGTGCCAGCTCACCCGGCAGGGAAGTGTCGGATGGTGGCTACACCTTC. Translation gives CASSPGREVSDGGYTF.

The V call is TRBV15, the J call TRBJ2-1; weak D call: TRBD2 (7 bases). Germline-derived CDR1 and CDR2 are LNHNV and YYDKDF (reference sequence). This CDR3 region has 15 residues. The V end was cut by 0 bases, the J end by 6 bases, with 12 bases between. CDR3 sequence (DNA): TGTGCCACCAGCAGAGAAGGGGGGGCTTCCAATGAGCAGTTCTTC. It codes for CATSREGGASNEQFF.

The V and J genes are TRBV21-1 and TRBJ2-5. TRBV21-1 corresponds to a pseudogene. CDR3 length equals 13 residues. Here the CDR3 reads CASPPKGRETQYF. DNA of the CDR3: TGTGCCTCCCCCCCCAAGGGACGCGAGACCCAGTACTTC.

The CDR3 sequence: CASSLGWGVNTEAFF. DNA of the CDR3: TGCGCCAGCAGCTTGGGATGGGGTGTGAACACTGAAGCTTTCTTT. The chain links TRBV5-1 to TRBJ1-1; D ambiguous. CDR3 size: 15 residues. With 0 bases removed from V and 0 bases from J, the gap between germline ends came to 9 bases. The germline CDR1 and CDR2 sequences are SGHRS and YFSETQ.

The CDR3 here is CSVEESGVEQFF. The CDR3 DNA follows: TGCAGCGTTGAAGAATCGGGCGTTGAGCAGTTCTTC. The rearrangement links TRBV29-1 to TRBJ2-1; D is unclear. V was trimmed by 0 bases and J by 9 bases, leaving 9 bases between them. This CDR3 spans 12 amino acids. Per the germline V gene, CDR1 is SQVTM and CDR2 is ANQGSEA.

Only one count was recorded for this clone. The chain uses TRBV29-1 and TRBJ2-2; no clear D gene. V shed 4 bases and J shed 4 bases, with 7 bases lying between them. This CDR3 comprises 12 residues. CDR1 and CDR2 (germline): SQVTM, ANQGSEA. The CDR3 sequence is CSVASGTGELFF. DNA of the CDR3: TGCAGCGTTGCGTCCGGCACCGGGGAGCTGTTTTTT.

CDR3 in DNA: TGCGCCAGCAGCCCCCTAGCCAGGGGGCCTTATGGGGCCAACGTCCTGACTTTC. It yields the protein CASSPLARGPYGANVLTF. V and J are TRBV5-1 and TRBJ2-6; TRBD1 matches 8 bases. The CDR3 has 18 amino acids. In germline, CDR1 is SGHRS, CDR2 YFSETQ. Losses at the gene ends were 4 bases for V and 3 bases for J; bases not matched to a gene: 12.

The chain combines TRBV28 with TRBJ2-3; 7 positions agree with TRBD1. This CDR3 has 16 residues. V shed 7 bases and J 2 bases; nucleotides not matched to a gene: 12. Per the germline V gene, CDR1 is MDHEN and CDR2 is SYDVKM. In DNA, the CDR3 is TGTGCCAGCACCAAGTCGACAGGGACCTTCACAGATACGCAGTATTTT. This codes for CASTKSTGTFTDTQYF.

This rearrangement joins TRBV6-1 to TRBJ2-7; the match to TRBD2 covers 10 bases. The trim removed 2 bases at V and 4 bases at J, leaving 14 bases unmatched. The CDR3 is 18 amino acids. The germline gives CDR1 MNHNS, CDR2 SASEGT. The CDR3 DNA follows: TGTGCCAGCAGTGAATCGGTCAGCGGGAGGGTGGTTGGGTACGAGCAGTACTTC. It translates to CASSESVSGRVVGYEQYF.